One sample yielded the 29 T cell receptor beta chains listed below, sequenced in a study of blood T cell repertoires in COVID-19. Profiled with immunoSEQ multiplex PCR; TCRdb holds only in-frame clones, not every one. Of roughly 240,000 clones detected, approximately 90% appear once; the ten largest clones hold approximately 2.8%. Sequencing input: PBMCs or T cells enriched from blood (not recorded which). The receptors were gathered from a woman in her thirties with acute COVID-19.

Remarks on this clone: The sample carries other DNA sequences with the same CDR3. The chain combines TRBV18 with TRBJ2-3, with D unclear. The length of the CDR3 is 12 residues. Trimming shortened V by 6 bases and J by 0 bases, and 4 bases separated the two germline ends. CDR1 KGHSH and CDR2 LQKENI come from the germline V gene. Here the CDR3 reads CASSPSTDTQYF. The CDR3, as DNA: TGTGCCAGCTCCCCGAGCACAGATACGCAGTATTTT.

In this sample, this clone turned up once. The chain carries TRBV7-6 and TRBJ1-1; 7 nucleotides match TRBD1. This CDR3 is built from 14 residues. The germline CDR1 and CDR2 sequences are SGHVS and FNYEAQ. The ends lost 5 bases at V and 1 base at J; junction bases unmatched: 4. The CDR3 nucleotides are TGTGCCAGCAGCCTCCGGACAGGGAACACTGAAGCTTTCTTT. It encodes CASSLRTGNTEAFF.

The chain has TRBV6-5 and TRBJ2-7, with 11 bases fitting TRBD1. Germline trimming cut 10 bases from V and 6 bases from J; bases unmatched to any gene: 11. The CDR3 covers 14 residues. The germline V gene encodes CDR1 MNHEY and CDR2 SVGAGI. The CDR3 here is CATWGTGGSSEQYF. CDR3 sequence (DNA): TGTGCCACATGGGGGACAGGGGGGTCCAGCGAGCAGTACTTC.

As DNA, the CDR3 is TGTGCCAGCAGCTCTTGGAGGGGGGGCGTAGAGACCCAGTACTTC. Amino acids: CASSSWRGGVETQYF. The V gene is TRBV7-9, the J gene TRBJ2-5; possibly TRBD2 for D (7 bases). Trimming removed 4 bases at V and 4 bases at J, with 16 bases between. The germline V gene has CDR1 SEHNR and CDR2 FQNEAQ (reference sequence). The CDR3 is made up of 15 amino acids.

V and J are TRBV7-6 and TRBJ2-1, with TRBD2 matching over 13 bases. The CDR3 contains 20 residues. After removal of 3 bases from V and 4 bases from J, the junction contained 15 bases not matched to a gene. Per the germline V gene, CDR1 is SGHVS and CDR2 is FNYEAQ. CDR3 DNA sequence: TGTGCCAGCAGCTTCGAAGGGATGACTAGCGGGGGGCCCGGGTACAATGAGCAGTTCTTC. Protein: CASSFEGMTSGGPGYNEQFF.

V is TRBV4-3 and J is TRBJ1-3; D possibly corresponds to TRBD1 (6 bases). Trimming took off 0 bases at V and 0 bases at J, with 12 bases between the two ends. From germline, CDR1 is LGHNA and CDR2 YSLEER. The CDR3 has 17 amino acids. The CDR3: CASSQDRGGLSGNTIYF. Here the CDR3 DNA reads TGCGCCAGCAGCCAAGATCGCGGGGGCCTCTCTGGAAACACCATATATTTT.

The chain carries TRBV19 and TRBJ2-7; D possibly corresponds to TRBD2 (6 bases). The germline V gene has CDR1 LNHDA and CDR2 SQIVND (reference sequence). Trimming shortened V by 1 base and J by 6 bases, and 13 bases separated the two germline ends. The CDR3 consists of 14 residues. The CDR3, as DNA: TGTGCCAGTAGTATAGGGCGTTCCGGGAGCGAGCAGTACTTC. This codes for CASSIGRSGSEQYF.

The rearrangement uses TRBV5-4 and TRBJ1-6; unclear D gene. V shed 0 bases and J shed 0 bases, with 10 bases lying between them. The germline gives CDR1 SGHNT, CDR2 YYREEE (reference sequence). The CDR3 has 17 amino acids. This CDR3 is CASSLGYGGSYNSPLHF. CDR3 nucleotide sequence: TGTGCCAGCAGCTTGGGGTACGGAGGCTCCTATAATTCACCCCTCCACTTT.

The chain's CDR3 is CASTSSPRDGYTF. CDR3 bases: TGTGCCAGCACCTCGTCCCCCCGAGATGGCTACACCTTC. This chain joins TRBV12-3 or TRBV12-4 and TRBJ1-2; D is ambiguous. With 7 bases removed from V and 6 bases from J, the gap between germline ends came to 15 bases. The CDR3 spans 13 residues.

The rearrangement links TRBV10-3 to TRBJ2-2; 8 positions match TRBD1. The ends lost 10 bases at V and 9 bases at J; junction bases unmatched: 10. This CDR3 has 13 amino acids. Germline V gene lookup returns CDR1 ENHRY and CDR2 SYGVKD. The CDR3 sequence is CATGTGEHRELFF. DNA of the CDR3: TGTGCCACCGGGACAGGAGAACACCGGGAGCTGTTTTTT.

This rearrangement joins TRBV2 to TRBJ1-2; 7 bases agree with TRBD1. The CDR3 contains 13 residues. Germline CDR1 is SNHLY and CDR2 is FYNNEI. V shed 4 bases and J 4 bases; nucleotides not matched to a gene: 3. The CDR3, as DNA: TGTGCCAGCAGTGTGGGGGACAGCTATGGCTACACCTTC. Amino acids: CASSVGDSYGYTF.

The rearrangement joins TRBV5-1 to TRBJ1-2; D perhaps matches TRBD1 (6 bases). Germline loops: CDR1 SGHRS, CDR2 YFSETQ. This CDR3 spans 16 amino acids. V lost 0 bases and J lost 4, with 16 bases in between. The CDR3 loop is CASSLDGQGLGYGYTF. CDR3 nucleotides: TGCGCCAGCAGCTTGGACGGCCAGGGGCTTGGCTATGGCTACACCTTC.

This CDR3 reads CASSWGQLYEQYF. The CDR3 DNA follows: TGCGCCAGCAGCTGGGGACAGCTCTACGAGCAGTACTTC. The chain uses TRBV5-1 and TRBJ2-7; TRBD1 matches at 7 bases. Germline V gene sequence: CDR1 SGHRS, CDR2 YFSETQ. The CDR3 runs 13 residues. V lost 3 bases, J lost 3 bases, and 3 bases stayed unmatched.

The V gene is TRBV7-8, the J gene TRBJ1-3; perhaps TRBD1 as D (6 bases). Germline loops: CDR1 SGHVS, CDR2 FQNEAQ. V lost 2 bases and J 0 bases, leaving 17 bases between the germline ends. The CDR3 length is 18 residues. The CDR3: CASSLIGQLGDSGNTIYF. The CDR3 nucleotides are TGTGCCAGCAGCTTAATTGGACAGTTAGGTGACTCTGGAAACACCATATATTTT. Combining the CDR3 with reference TRBV7-8 and TRBJ1-3 gives the whole variable domain GAGVSQSPRYKVAKRGQDVALRCDPISGHVSLFWYQQALGQGPEFLTYFQNEAQLDKSGLPSDRFFAERPEGSVSTLKIQRTQQEDSAVYLCASSLIGQLGDSGNTIYFGEGSWLTVV.

The chain employs TRBV9 and TRBJ1-3; D perhaps matches TRBD1 (5 bases). This CDR3 region has 16 residues. Trimming removed 6 bases at V and 4 bases at J, with 20 bases between. Germline V CDR1 and CDR2: SGDLS, YYNGEE. DNA of the CDR3: TGTGCCAGCACCCCCGGAGGGGTGCCGTCCGGAAACACCATATATTTT. Translated, it gives CASTPGGVPSGNTIYF. Full variable domain (missing parts from reference TRBV9 and TRBJ1-3): DSGVTQTPKHLITATGQRVTLRCSPRSGDLSVYWYQQSLDQGLQFLIQYYNGEERAKGNILERFSAQQFPDLHSELNLSSLELGDSALYFCASTPGGVPSGNTIYFGEGSWLTVV.

The genes are TRBV7-2 and TRBJ1-4, with D unclear. The length of the CDR3 is 18 residues. The germline V gene encodes CDR1 SGHTA and CDR2 FQGNSA. V lost 0 bases to trimming and J lost 8 bases, with 22 bases between them. The CDR3 sequence is CASSLAMAGSFQFEKLFF. In nucleotides, the CDR3 is TGTGCCAGCAGCTTAGCGATGGCGGGGTCCTTCCAATTCGAAAAACTGTTTTTT.

This chain joins TRBV12-5 and TRBJ2-7, with TRBD1 matching over 7 bases. CDR3 length: 20 amino acids. Germline V gene sequence: CDR1 LGHNT, CDR2 FRNRAP. Here the CDR3 DNA reads TGTGCTAGTGGTTTGGCGACTTGGACAGGCGTAACTCTTGAAACCGGCTCGGTCTCGGTC. Its protein is CASGLATWTGVTLETGSVSV.

The rearrangement joins TRBV2 to TRBJ1-5; 10 bases match TRBD1. This CDR3 has 17 amino acids. Trimming at V came to 7 bases and at J to 0 bases, leaving 9 bases not matched to a gene. CDR1 is SNHLY, CDR2 FYNNEI, per germline. The CDR3 here is CASKGDRGIYSNQPQHF. The DNA for the CDR3 is TGTGCCAGCAAGGGGGACAGGGGCATTTATAGCAATCAGCCCCAGCATTTT.

J is TRBJ1-5 and V is TRBV12-3 or TRBV12-4; D might be TRBD1 (5 bases). With 4 bases removed from V and 4 bases from J, the gap between germline ends came to 8 bases. This CDR3 has 13 residues. CDR3 region: CASSWGVNQPQHF. CDR3 sequence (DNA): TGTGCCAGCAGTTGGGGGGTTAATCAGCCCCAGCATTTT.

This clone was seen a single time. J is TRBJ1-2 and V is TRBV7-6; 9 bases map to TRBD1. The CDR3 contains 15 residues. Germline-derived CDR1 and CDR2 are SGHVS and FNYEAQ. V gave up 0 bases and J gave up 8 bases; unmatched junction bases: 7. The CDR3 loop reads CASSLAGQGFGGYTF. CDR3 sequence (DNA): TGTGCCAGCAGCTTAGCAGGACAGGGGTTCGGGGGCTACACCTTC. Full variable domain (outside the CDR3, taken from reference TRBV7-6 and TRBJ1-2): GAGVSQSPRYKVTKRGQDVALRCDPISGHVSLYWYRQALGQGPEFLTYFNYEAQQDKSGLPNDRFSAERPEGSISTLTIQRTEQRDSAMYRCASSLAGQGFGGYTFGSGTRLTVV.

CDR3 sequence reads: CASADRAVSGNTIYF. As DNA, the CDR3 is TGTGCCAGCGCGGACAGGGCAGTCTCTGGAAACACCATATATTTT. The J gene is TRBJ1-3, the V gene TRBV27; TRBD1 aligns across 8 bases. This CDR3 is 15 amino acids long. Germline lookup yields CDR1 MNHEY and CDR2 SMNVEV (reference sequence). J was trimmed by 0 bases and V by 8 bases; bases with no gene match: 6.

The genes are TRBV27 and TRBJ1-1; D is unclear. This CDR3 is built from 14 residues. CDR1 is MNHEY, CDR2 SMNVEV, per germline (reference sequence). V was pared by 8 bases and J by 4 bases, with 17 bases between. The CDR3 DNA is TGTGCCAGCGGTTCAGGAGGACGGGCCACTGAAGCTTTCTTT. Residues: CASGSGGRATEAFF.

The chain links TRBV9 to TRBJ1-4; a possible D gene is TRBD1 (6 bases). Germline V gene data show CDR1 as SGDLS and CDR2 as YYNGEE. This CDR3 has 15 amino acids. Trimming stripped 0 bases from V and 7 bases from J, with 13 bases between. The CDR3 DNA sequence: TGTGCCAGCAGCGTAGGAGTAGGGGGAAGTGAAAAACTGTTTTTT. Encoded protein: CASSVGVGGSEKLFF.

The J gene is TRBJ2-7, the V gene TRBV6-2 or TRBV6-3; 10 nucleotides line up with TRBD2. Germline V gene data show CDR1 as MNHEY and CDR2 as SVGEGT. The junction had 4 bases not matched to a gene; V was cut back by 1 base and J by 1 base. This CDR3 contains 16 residues. The CDR3 nucleotides read TGTGCCAGCAGTTACTGGGCTAGCGGGGGATCCTACGAGCAGTACTTC. Its protein product is CASSYWASGGSYEQYF.

The chain combines TRBV9 with TRBJ1-3; unclear D gene. The CDR3 has 16 residues. Trimming stripped 0 bases from V and 3 bases from J, with 13 bases between. Germline CDR1 and CDR2: SGDLS and YYNGEE. This CDR3 is CASSVVESALGNTIYF. CDR3 sequence (DNA): TGTGCCAGCAGCGTAGTCGAGTCCGCTCTTGGAAACACCATATATTTT.

The rearrangement links TRBV7-2 to TRBJ2-7, with 9 bases fitting TRBD2. J gave up 3 bases and V 2 bases, and 5 bases lay outside the gene matches. Germline V gives CDR1 SGHTA, CDR2 FQGNSA. CDR3 length: 15 amino acids. The CDR3: CASSLSLAGHYEQYF. DNA of the CDR3: TGTGCCAGCAGCTTATCCCTAGCGGGGCACTACGAGCAGTACTTC.

This chain joins TRBV4-1 and TRBJ2-7, with D perhaps TRBD1 (5 bases). The V end was cut by 1 base, the J end by 3 bases, with 13 bases between. CDR1 is MGHRA, CDR2 YSYEKL, per germline. The CDR3 runs 15 residues. The CDR3, as DNA: TGCGCCAGCAGCCAAGTAGGAAGGGGAATCTACGAGCAGTACTTC. Its translation is CASSQVGRGIYEQYF.

The chain combines TRBV7-9 with TRBJ1-1, with a tentative D call TRBD1 (5 bases). The CDR3 sequence is 15 residues long. V lost 5 bases to trimming and J lost 6 bases, with 19 bases between them. Germline V gene lookup returns CDR1 SEHNR and CDR2 FQNEAQ (reference sequence). CDR3 DNA sequence: TGTGCCAGCAGCCGTCCCCGGACAAGATCGGCTGAAGCTTTCTTT. Its translation is CASSRPRTRSAEAFF. Looking up the rest from reference TRBV7-9 and TRBJ1-1 gives the full variable domain: DTGVSQNPRHKITKRGQNVTFRCDPISEHNRLYWYRQTLGQGPEFLTYFQNEAQLEKSRLLSDRFSAERPKGSFSTLEIQRTEQGDSAMYLCASSRPRTRSAEAFFGQGTRLTVV.

The V gene is TRBV24-1, the J gene TRBJ1-2; TRBD1 aligns across 9 bases. After removal of 3 bases from V and 5 bases from J, the junction contained 3 bases not matched to a gene. Per the germline V gene, CDR1 is KGHDR and CDR2 is SFDVKD. This CDR3 has 14 residues. As DNA, the CDR3 is TGTGCCACCAGTGATCAGGACAGGGGTTATGGCTACACCTTC. This encodes CATSDQDRGYGYTF.